This TCR beta chain was documented in a study of T cells in localized non-small cell lung cancer. Generated by immunoSEQ multiplex PCR, the TCRdb table keeps only in-frame clones and is missing some. The sample has tens of thousands of clones; about 90% are singletons. Germline V gene data show CDR1 as SGHNT and CDR2 as YENEEA. J lost 7 bases, V lost 2 bases, and 7 bases had no gene match. CDR3 length equals 15 residues. A note on this clone: The antigen remains undetermined.

Overall study results and limits: Adjacent uninvolved lung had the highest clonality, suggesting focused antigen responses. Heterogeneity stays possible, as sequencing covered only one tumor region. Higher T cell density in the blood was associated with longer overall survival, whereas higher adjacent-lung clonality associated with shorter survival. Paired adjacent lung recovered a median approximately 57 of the top 100 tumor clones.

The receptor's source is a male donor aged 60 or over with stage I squamous cell lung carcinoma. The chain couples TRBV11-3 to TRBJ2-1; 8 nucleotides agree with TRBD2. The sample was peripheral blood, taken before any cancer treatment. Here the CDR3 reads CASSLRGSGGNEQFF. CDR3 coding DNA: TGTGCCAGCAGCTTAAGGGGTTCGGGGGGGAATGAGCAGTTCTTC.